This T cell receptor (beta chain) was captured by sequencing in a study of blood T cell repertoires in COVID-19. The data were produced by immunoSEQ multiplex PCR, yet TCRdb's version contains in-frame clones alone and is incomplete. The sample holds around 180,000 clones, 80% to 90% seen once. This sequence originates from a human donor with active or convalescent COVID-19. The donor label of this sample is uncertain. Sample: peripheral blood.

CDR3 amino acids: CASTVGSAQRLDTQYF. DNA for the CDR3: TGTGCCAGCACCGTTGGGAGCGCCCAAAGATTAGATACGCAGTATTTT. J is TRBJ2-3 and V is TRBV6-6; TRBD2 is a possible D gene (5 bases). This CDR3 is built from 16 residues. Germline V gene data show CDR1 as MNHNY and CDR2 as SVGAGI (reference sequence). The V end was cut by 7 bases, the J end by 5 bases, with 22 bases between.